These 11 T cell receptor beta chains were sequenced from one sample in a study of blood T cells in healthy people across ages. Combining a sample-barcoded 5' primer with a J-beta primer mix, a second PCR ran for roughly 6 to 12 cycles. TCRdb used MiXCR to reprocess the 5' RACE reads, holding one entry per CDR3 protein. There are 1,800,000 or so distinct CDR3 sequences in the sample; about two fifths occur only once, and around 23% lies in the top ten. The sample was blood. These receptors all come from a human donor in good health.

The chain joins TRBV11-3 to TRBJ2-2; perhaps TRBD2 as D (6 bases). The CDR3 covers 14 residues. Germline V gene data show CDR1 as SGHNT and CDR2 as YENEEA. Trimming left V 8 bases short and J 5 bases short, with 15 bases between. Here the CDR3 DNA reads TGTGCCAGCGAGGTGGCAGGGAGGACCGGGGAGCTGTTTTTT. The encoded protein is CASEVAGRTGELFF.

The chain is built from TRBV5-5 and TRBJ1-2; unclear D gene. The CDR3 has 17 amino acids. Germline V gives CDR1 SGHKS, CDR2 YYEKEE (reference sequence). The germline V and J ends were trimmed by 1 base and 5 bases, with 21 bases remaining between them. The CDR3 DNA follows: TGTGCCAGCAGCTTGAATGGAGAAGGATCAGGCTGGTATGGCTACACCTTC. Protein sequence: CASSLNGEGSGWYGYTF.

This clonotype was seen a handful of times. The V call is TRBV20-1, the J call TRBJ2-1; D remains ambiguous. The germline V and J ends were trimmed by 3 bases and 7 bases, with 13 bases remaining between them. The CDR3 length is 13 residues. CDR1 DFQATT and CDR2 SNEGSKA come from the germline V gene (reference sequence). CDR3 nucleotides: TGCAGTGCTAGCCCCGGCGGACGGAATGAGCAGTTCTTC. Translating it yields CSASPGGRNEQFF.

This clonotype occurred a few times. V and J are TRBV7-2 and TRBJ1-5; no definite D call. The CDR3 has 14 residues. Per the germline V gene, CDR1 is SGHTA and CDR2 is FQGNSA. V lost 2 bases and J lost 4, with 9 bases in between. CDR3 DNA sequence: TGTGCCAGCAGCTTAACTGGGGAGAATCAGCCCCAGCATTTT. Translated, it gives CASSLTGENQPQHF.

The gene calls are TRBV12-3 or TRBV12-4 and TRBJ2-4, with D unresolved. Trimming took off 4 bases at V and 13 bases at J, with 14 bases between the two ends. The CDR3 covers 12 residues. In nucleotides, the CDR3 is TGTGCCAGCAGTTCACAGAGTCAAGAGCAGTACTTC. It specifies CASSSQSQEQYF.

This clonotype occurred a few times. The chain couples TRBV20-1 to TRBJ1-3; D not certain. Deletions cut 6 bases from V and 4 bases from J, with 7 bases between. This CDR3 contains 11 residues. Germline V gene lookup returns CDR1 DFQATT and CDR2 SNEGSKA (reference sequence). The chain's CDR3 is CSAYYGNTIYF. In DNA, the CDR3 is TGCAGTGCCTATTACGGAAACACCATATATTTT.

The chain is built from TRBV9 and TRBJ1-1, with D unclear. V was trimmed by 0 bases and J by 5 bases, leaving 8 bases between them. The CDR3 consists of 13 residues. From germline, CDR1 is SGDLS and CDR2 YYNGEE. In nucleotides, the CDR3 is TGTGCCAGCAGCGTAGGAGTAGAGACTGAAGCTTTCTTT. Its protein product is CASSVGVETEAFF.

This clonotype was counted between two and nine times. The CDR3 coding sequence is TGCGCCAGCAGCCGCTCAAGCAGGGGCCCGTACAATGAGCAGTTCTTC. This gives the protein CASSRSSRGPYNEQFF. The J gene is TRBJ2-1, the V gene TRBV5-1; the D gene is possibly TRBD1 (6 bases). The CDR3 covers 16 residues. Germline V gene lookup returns CDR1 SGHRS and CDR2 YFSETQ. V gave up 4 bases and J gave up 4 bases, with 18 bases separating them.

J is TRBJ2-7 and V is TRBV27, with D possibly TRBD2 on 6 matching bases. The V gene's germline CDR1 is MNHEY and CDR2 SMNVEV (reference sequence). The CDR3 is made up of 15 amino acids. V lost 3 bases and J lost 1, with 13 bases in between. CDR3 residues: CASSFSRDFSYEQYF. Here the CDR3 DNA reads TGTGCCAGCAGTTTCTCCAGGGACTTTTCCTACGAGCAGTACTTC.

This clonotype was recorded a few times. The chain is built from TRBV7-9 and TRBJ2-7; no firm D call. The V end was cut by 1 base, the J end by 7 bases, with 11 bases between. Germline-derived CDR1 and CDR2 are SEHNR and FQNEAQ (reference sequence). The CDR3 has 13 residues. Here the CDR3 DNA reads TGTGCCAGCAGCTTAGACGATTGGTGGGAGCAGTACTTC. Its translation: CASSLDDWWEQYF.

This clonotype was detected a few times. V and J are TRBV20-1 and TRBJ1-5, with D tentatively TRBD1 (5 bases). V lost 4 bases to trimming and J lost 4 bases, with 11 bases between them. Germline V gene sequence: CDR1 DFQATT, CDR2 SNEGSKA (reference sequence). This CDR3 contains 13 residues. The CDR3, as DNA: TGCAGTGCTAATCGACAGTTAAATCAGCCCCAGCATTTT. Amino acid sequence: CSANRQLNQPQHF.